One sample yielded the 31 T cell receptor beta chains listed below, sequenced in a study of T cells in Graves' hyperthyroidism and ophthalmopathy. Researchers amplified the TCR beta CDR3 regions from RNA transcripts. During a first-round RT-PCR of the TCR CDR3, the HTBI primer set was used. Each CDR3 protein is one row after TCRdb ran MiXCR on the multiplex PCR reads. This table holds 650,000 to 700,000 distinct CDR3 sequences, approximately 15% found once. Sequencing used blood. The receptor set was obtained from a man aged 50-59 years with Graves' hyperthyroidism.

This clonotype was found once. A junction end diverges from the germline sequence, so it may reflect a read error. This chain joins TRBV5-1 and TRBJ2-3, with 9 bases identical to TRBD2. Germline values: CDR1 SGHRS, CDR2 YFSETQ. The CDR3 has 16 amino acids. The DNA for the CDR3 is TGCGCCAGCAGCTTGGCGTCTAGCGGGGTGGTGGATAAGCAGTATTTT. Its protein is CASSLASSGVVDKQYF. Drawing the rest from reference TRBV5-1 and TRBJ2-3, the complete variable domain is KAGVTQTPRYLIKTRGQQVTLSCSPISGHRSVSWYQQTPGQGLQFLFEYFSETQRNKGNFPGRFSGRQFSNSRSEMNVSTLELGDSALYLCASSLASSGVVDKQYFGPGTRLTVL.

There are many counts of this clonotype. Here the CDR3 reads CASLLALANTEAFF. CDR3 nucleotide sequence: TGTGCCAGCCTTCTGGCTCTCGCGAACACTGAAGCTTTCTTT. The gene calls are TRBV2 and TRBJ1-1, with no clear D. The germline V gene has CDR1 SNHLY and CDR2 FYNNEI. V was shortened by 8 bases and J by 1 base, with 14 bases between the two germline ends. The CDR3 totals 14 residues. The entire variable domain, with the rest obtained from reference TRBV2 and TRBJ1-1, is as follows: EPEVTQTPSHQVTQMGQEVILRCVPISNHLYFYWYRQILGQKVEFLVSFYNNEISEKSEIFDDQFSVERPDGSNFTLKIRSTKLEDSAMYFCASLLALANTEAFFGQGTRLTVV.

This clonotype has a count of ten or more. The chain recombines TRBV28 with TRBJ1-6; no clear D. Trimming took 8 bases from V and 0 from J, leaving 11 bases between them. The V gene's germline CDR1 is MDHEN and CDR2 SYDVKM. The CDR3 has 15 residues. The DNA for the CDR3 is TGTGCCAGCGCGGAGATTAGCTCCTATAATTCACCCCTCCACTTT. Amino acid sequence: CASAEISSYNSPLHF.

The table lists this clonotype with many counts. This chain links TRBV12-3 or TRBV12-4 with TRBJ1-4; the match to TRBD1 covers 7 bases. Trimming cost V 5 bases and J 6 bases; bases outside gene matches: 6. This CDR3 has 14 amino acids. CDR3 in DNA: TGTGCCAGCAGTCTCAGACAGGGTGATGAAAAACTGTTTTTT. The encoded protein is CASSLRQGDEKLFF.

With regard to this clonotype: Given a much more abundant clone one base away, this may be a read error. The chain uses TRBV11-2 and TRBJ2-7; 10 bases map to TRBD2. Germline assignment: CDR1 SGHAT and CDR2 FQNNGV. V shed 5 bases, J shed 5 bases, and the junction held 12 bases outside the gene matches. This CDR3 has 16 amino acids. The CDR3 reads CASSHAASGSRHEQYF. In nucleotides, the CDR3 is TGTGCCAGCAGCCATGCAGCTAGCGGGAGTCGCCACGAGCAGTACTTC.

This clonotype has ten or more counts. The V gene is TRBV10-3, the J gene TRBJ2-2, with 10 bases that match TRBD1. The CDR3 totals 15 residues. The junction had 6 bases not matched to a gene; V was cut back by 6 bases and J by 5 bases. CDR1 and CDR2 (germline): ENHRY, SYGVKD. The CDR3 region has the DNA TGTGCCATCAGGACCGGGACAGGGGTTACCGGGGAGCTGTTTTTT. It is translated as CAIRTGTGVTGELFF.

Only a few counts were recorded for this clonotype. The genes are TRBV3-1 and TRBJ1-1; perhaps TRBD1 as D (6 bases). The CDR3 is 14 amino acids. From germline, CDR1 is LGHDT and CDR2 YNNKEL (reference sequence). V was shortened by 6 bases and J by 2 bases, with 13 bases between the two germline ends. Here the CDR3 reads CASRATGLNTEAFF. DNA of the CDR3: TGTGCCAGCAGAGCGACAGGACTAAACACTGAAGCTTTCTTT.

The rearrangement uses TRBV19 and TRBJ2-2; 12 bases align to TRBD2. Germline CDR1 reads LNHDA; CDR2 reads SQIVND (reference sequence). V lost 5 bases to trimming and J lost 4 bases; unmatched junction nucleotides: 11. This CDR3 is 18 amino acids long. The CDR3 DNA reads TGTGCCAGTAGTCCTCTGACTAGCGGGAGTTTCCGCACCGGGGAGCTGTTTTTT. It codes for CASSPLTSGSFRTGELFF.

This clonotype was detected a few times. The chain joins TRBV3-1 to TRBJ2-1; the match to TRBD2 covers 8 bases. Germline V gives CDR1 LGHDT, CDR2 YNNKEL (reference sequence). The CDR3 is 16 residues long. V shed 3 bases, J shed 6 bases, and the junction held 10 bases outside the gene matches. CDR3 sequence: CASSHRWAGGGNEQFF. Here the CDR3 DNA reads TGTGCCAGCAGCCATCGTTGGGCGGGAGGTGGCAATGAGCAGTTCTTC.

In regard to this clonotype: A much larger clone differs from this one at a single base, so this may be a read error. The CDR3 reads CAGSRAGGGVRGYTF. CDR3 coding DNA: TGTGCCGGCAGCCGGGCCGGGGGGGGCGTACGGGGCTACACCTTC. The V and J genes are TRBV7-6 and TRBJ1-2; possible D gene TRBD1, 6 bases. Germline assignment: CDR1 SGHVS and CDR2 FNYEAQ. The CDR3 contains 15 residues. The full variable domain, in which reference TRBV7-6 and TRBJ1-2 provide the parts outside the CDR3, is GAGVSQSPRYKVTKRGQDVALRCDPISGHVSLYWYRQALGQGPEFLTYFNYEAQQDKSGLPNDRFSAERPEGSISTLTIQRTEQRDSAMYRCAGSRAGGGVRGYTFGSGTRLTVV.

The CDR3 is CSIYGTLNGNTEAFF. Written as DNA, the CDR3 is TGCAGCATTTACGGGACTTTAAACGGGAACACTGAAGCTTTCTTT. The chain employs TRBV29-1 and TRBJ1-1; D may be TRBD1 (5 bases). CDR3 length equals 15 residues. CDR1 and CDR2 (germline): SQVTM, ANQGSEA. V was trimmed by 8 bases and J by 1 base, leaving 20 bases between them. Supplemented by reference TRBV29-1 and TRBJ1-1, the full variable domain reads SAVISQKPSRDICQRGTSLTIQCQVDSQVTMMFWYRQQPGQSLTLIATANQGSEATYESGFVIDKFPISRPNLTFSTLTVSNMSPEDSSIYLCSIYGTLNGNTEAFFGQGTRLTVV.

J is TRBJ2-1 and V is TRBV28; perhaps TRBD2 as D (6 bases). The germline V and J ends were trimmed by 6 bases and 2 bases, with 14 bases remaining between them. The germline CDR1 and CDR2 sequences are MDHEN and SYDVKM. This CDR3 spans 15 amino acids. This CDR3 is CASSHGEVAYNEQFF. In DNA, the CDR3 is TGTGCCAGCAGCCACGGGGAGGTCGCCTACAATGAGCAGTTCTTC.

This clonotype was counted ten times or more. The rearrangement uses TRBV20-1 and TRBJ2-7; the match to TRBD2 covers 10 bases. In germline, CDR1 is DFQATT, CDR2 SNEGSKA (reference sequence). V lost 0 bases to trimming and J lost 5 bases; unmatched junction nucleotides: 10. The CDR3 loop spans 16 amino acids. CDR3 protein: CSARDPRASGSDEQYF. In DNA, the CDR3 is TGCAGTGCTAGAGATCCAAGGGCTAGCGGGAGTGACGAGCAGTACTTC.

This clonotype showed up many times. J is TRBJ1-5 and V is TRBV28; perhaps TRBD1 as D (5 bases). CDR3 size: 15 residues. Per germline, CDR1 MDHEN and CDR2 SYDVKM. The V and J ends lost 3 bases and 6 bases respectively, with 15 bases between them. CDR3 bases: TGTGCCAGCAGTTTGGTTGAGGGGAGTGGTCAGCCCCAGCATTTT. Its protein product is CASSLVEGSGQPQHF.

This clonotype has ten or more counts. The V and J genes are TRBV12-3 or TRBV12-4 and TRBJ1-1, with a tentative D call TRBD1 (6 bases). The CDR3 is 16 amino acids. V dropped 3 bases and J dropped 5 bases, with 19 bases sitting between them. The CDR3: CASSFGSGTFLTEAFF. CDR3 DNA: TGTGCCAGCAGTTTCGGTTCCGGGACATTTCTGACTGAAGCTTTCTTT.

This clonotype appeared a few times. The rearrangement links TRBV10-1 to TRBJ2-5, with 7 bases matching TRBD1. The CDR3 consists of 17 residues. Germline V gene sequence: CDR1 WNHNN, CDR2 SYGVQD (reference sequence). The V gene end was trimmed by 2 bases and the J gene end by 1 base; junction bases not matched to a gene: 10. CDR3 in amino acids: CASSEPLDRARQETQYF. CDR3 in DNA: TGCGCCAGCAGTGAGCCGCTTGACAGGGCACGCCAAGAGACCCAGTACTTC.

This clonotype was found many times. The chain combines TRBV9 with TRBJ2-3; D gene uncertain. V lost 4 bases to trimming and J lost 1 base, with 7 bases between them. The germline V gene encodes CDR1 SGDLS and CDR2 YYNGEE. The CDR3 spans 13 residues. CDR3 protein: CASSPVRTDTQYF. The CDR3 DNA sequence: TGTGCCAGCAGCCCCGTGCGCACAGATACGCAGTATTTT.

This clonotype has ten or more counts. This chain joins TRBV30 and TRBJ2-7; D might be TRBD1 or TRBD2, each matching 5 bases. V shed 2 bases and J shed 6 bases, with 14 bases lying between them. The CDR3 extends over 13 amino acids. Germline V gene lookup returns CDR1 GTSNPN and CDR2 SVGIG (reference sequence). For the CDR3, the DNA is TGTGCCTGGAGTTGGGACGGGTCTAGCGAGCAGTACTTC. It specifies CAWSWDGSSEQYF.

The V and J genes are TRBV5-1 and TRBJ2-7, with 7 bases fitting TRBD1. There are 15 residues in the CDR3. Germline loops: CDR1 SGHRS, CDR2 YFSETQ. J gave up 3 bases and V 3 bases, and 9 bases lay outside the gene matches. CDR3 protein: CASSSTRGMGYEQYF. In nucleotides, the CDR3 is TGCGCCAGCAGCTCGACCAGGGGGATGGGCTACGAGCAGTACTTC.

As to this clonotype: A much larger clonotype is one base distant, so this may be a read error. This CDR3 is missing its conserved last phenylalanine or tryptophan, likely due to a read error. CDR3 residues: CASRGLAGQYEQYS. CDR3 bases: TGTGCCAGCAGGGGACTAGCGGGGCAATACGAGCAGTACTCC. The V and J genes are TRBV27 and TRBJ2-7; 13 nucleotides line up with TRBD2. Trimming cost V 6 bases and J 4 bases; bases outside gene matches: 3. The germline V gene encodes CDR1 MNHEY and CDR2 SMNVEV (reference sequence). The length of the CDR3 is 14 residues.

This clonotype has a count of ten or more. V and J are TRBV7-2 and TRBJ2-1, with a weak D call TRBD2 (5 bases). Germline V lookup: CDR1 SGHTA, CDR2 FQGNSA. The CDR3 spans 15 residues. V was cut by 2 bases and J by 0 bases, with 8 bases left in between. The CDR3 bases are TGTGCCAGCAGCTTAAGCGGAGTCTCCTACAATGAGCAGTTCTTC. This codes for CASSLSGVSYNEQFF.

This clonotype was detected many times. The rearrangement joins TRBV30 to TRBJ2-7; D assignment may be TRBD1 or TRBD2 (6 bases each). This CDR3 spans 15 amino acids. Trimming took off 0 bases at V and 3 bases at J, with 15 bases between the two ends. CDR1 GTSNPN and CDR2 SVGIG come from the germline V gene (reference sequence). The DNA for the CDR3 is TGTGCCTGGAGTGTGGGGGGCGCTCCCCACTACGAGCAGTACTTC. Its protein product is CAWSVGGAPHYEQYF.

This chain connects TRBV19 to TRBJ2-1; tentative D call: TRBD1 (7 bases). The CDR3 totals 14 residues. Germline-derived CDR1 and CDR2 are LNHDA and SQIVND (reference sequence). V was pared by 3 bases and J by 5 bases, with 11 bases between. The CDR3 DNA reads as TGTGCCAGTAGTATTTTCAGGGGGGACAATGAGCAGTTCTTC. Translated, it gives CASSIFRGDNEQFF.

Of note for this clonotype: This may arise from a read error, as a much more abundant clone is one base away. The V gene is TRBV2, the J gene TRBJ2-4, with 8 bases aligning to TRBD1. The CDR3 totals 13 residues. Germline assignment: CDR1 SNHLY and CDR2 FYNNEI. This chain's CDR3 is CVSRGGQGYIQYF. DNA for the CDR3: TGTGTCAGCAGGGGAGGACAGGGCTACATTCAGTACTTC.

This clonotype came up many times. The chain couples TRBV24-1 to TRBJ1-1; possibly TRBD1 for D (5 bases). This CDR3 is 15 amino acids long. V shed 6 bases and J shed 2 bases, with 15 bases lying between them. Germline V lookup: CDR1 KGHDR, CDR2 SFDVKD. CDR3 residues: CATSNSMGVNTEAFF. For the CDR3, the DNA is TGTGCCACCAGTAACTCCATGGGGGTAAACACTGAAGCTTTCTTT.

This clonotype was seen ten or more times. The CDR3 spells CASSTARTGGLGETQYF. CDR3 nucleotides: TGTGCCAGCAGCACCGCCCGGACAGGGGGCTTGGGAGAGACCCAGTACTTC. This sequence joins TRBV7-2 and TRBJ2-5; TRBD1 matches 11 bases. Trimming at V came to 5 bases and at J to 4 bases, leaving 12 bases not matched to a gene. CDR3 length equals 17 residues. Germline CDR1 SGHTA, CDR2 FQGNSA.

This clonotype has a handful of counts. The CDR3 nucleotides are TGCAGTGCTAGGATGACTAGCGGGCTATCCTACGAGCAGTACTTC. This translates into CSARMTSGLSYEQYF. This chain uses TRBV20-1 with TRBJ2-7; 10 nucleotides align to TRBD2. Germline CDR1 and CDR2: DFQATT and SNEGSKA (reference sequence). J was trimmed by 1 base and V by 3 bases; bases with no gene match: 6. The CDR3 is made up of 15 amino acids.

This clonotype was seen ten or more times. The rearrangement joins TRBV10-3 to TRBJ1-2; D call uncertain. Germline V gene sequence: CDR1 ENHRY, CDR2 SYGVKD. The V gene lost 2 bases and the J gene lost 2 bases, with 0 bases spanning the gap. The CDR3 totals 11 residues. The CDR3 protein is CAISENYGYTF. In DNA form, the CDR3 reads TGTGCCATCAGTGAGAACTATGGCTACACCTTC.

This clonotype was seen ten or more times. The J gene is TRBJ2-7, the V gene TRBV7-8; D not certain. This CDR3 spans 13 amino acids. Germline assignment: CDR1 SGHVS and CDR2 FQNEAQ. V was pared by 0 bases and J by 2 bases, with 5 bases between. CDR3 amino acids: CASSLAVAYEQYF. The CDR3 bases are TGTGCCAGCAGCTTAGCAGTCGCCTACGAGCAGTACTTC.

This clonotype was seen at least ten times. The chain employs TRBV19 and TRBJ1-2; the D is unclear. The germline V and J ends were trimmed by 4 bases and 4 bases, with 10 bases remaining between them. The CDR3 length is 13 residues. Germline CDR1 LNHDA, CDR2 SQIVND (reference sequence). In DNA, the CDR3 is TGTGCCAGTAGTAACGGGGAATTCTATGGCTACACCTTC. As protein: CASSNGEFYGYTF. Filled out from reference TRBV19 and TRBJ1-2, the complete variable domain reads DGGITQSPKYLFRKEGQNVTLSCEQNLNHDAMYWYRQDPGQGLRLIYYSQIVNDFQKGDIAEGYSVSREKKESFPLTVTSAQKNPTAFYLCASSNGEFYGYTFGSGTRLTVV.

This clonotype has at least ten counts. This chain uses TRBV27 with TRBJ2-7; D gene ambiguous. The CDR3 runs 13 residues. V dropped 5 bases and J dropped 5 bases, with 13 bases sitting between them. Germline CDR1 reads MNHEY; CDR2 reads SMNVEV (reference sequence). CDR3 DNA: TGTGCCAGCAGTGGGTGGGATGCGGACGAGCAGTACTTC. Protein sequence: CASSGWDADEQYF.